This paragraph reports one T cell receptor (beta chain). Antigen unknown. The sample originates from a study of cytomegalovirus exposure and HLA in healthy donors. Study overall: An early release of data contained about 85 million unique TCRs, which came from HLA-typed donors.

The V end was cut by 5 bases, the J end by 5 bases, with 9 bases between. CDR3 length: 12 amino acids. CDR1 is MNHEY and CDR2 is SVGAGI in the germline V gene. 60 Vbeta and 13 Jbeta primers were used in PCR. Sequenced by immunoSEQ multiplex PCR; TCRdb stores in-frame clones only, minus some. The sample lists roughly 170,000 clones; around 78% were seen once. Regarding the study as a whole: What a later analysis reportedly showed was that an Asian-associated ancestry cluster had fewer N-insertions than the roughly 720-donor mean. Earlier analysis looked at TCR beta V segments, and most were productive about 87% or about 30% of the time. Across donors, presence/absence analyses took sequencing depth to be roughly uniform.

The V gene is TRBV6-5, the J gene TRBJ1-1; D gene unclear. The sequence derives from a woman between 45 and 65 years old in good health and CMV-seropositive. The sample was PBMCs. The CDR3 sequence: CASSGVATEAFF. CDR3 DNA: TGTGCCAGCAGTGGCGTAGCGACTGAAGCTTTCTTT.